A selection of T cell receptor beta chains follows, all from one sample in a study of T-cell memory formation after mild COVID-19. TCRdb re-analysed the 5' RACE reads in MiXCR, keeping a single row per CDR3 protein. Of 35,000 to 50,000 distinct CDR3 sequences in the sample, 5.5% to 7% were seen once. Source material: PBMCs or a T cell subset sorted from them (not recorded which). These receptors were taken from an adult who had mild COVID-19 (a few samples of this study predate the infection). Cell type and time point are not known. CDR3s include the opening cysteine and the closing phenylalanine or tryptophan. D genes are given only for firm matches. The size of a clone is reported for some rows only, either as once, few or many, or as a class for expanded clones.

D gene: NA; V gene: TRBV18; clone size: NA; J gene: TRBJ2-5; CDR3 protein: CASSSSLGQETQYF; CDR3 DNA: TGTGCCAGCTCATCAAGCCTGGGGCAAGAGACCCAGTACTTC
D gene: TRBD2; V gene: TRBV18; clone size: NA; J gene: TRBJ2-1; CDR3 protein: CASSRTSVVNEQFF; CDR3 DNA: TGTGCCAGCTCAAGGACTAGCGTTGTCAATGAGCAGTTCTTC
D gene: TRBD1; V gene: TRBV10-3; clone size: many; J gene: TRBJ2-3; CDR3 protein: CAISIAGTASTDTQYF; CDR3 DNA: TGTGCCATCAGTATCGCCGGGACAGCCAGCACAGATACGCAGTATTTT
D gene: TRBD1; V gene: TRBV10-2; clone size: few; J gene: TRBJ2-5; CDR3 protein: CASSEGGITETQYF; CDR3 DNA: TGCGCCAGCAGTGAAGGGGGCATTACCGAGACCCAGTACTTC
D gene: TRBD2; V gene: TRBV30; clone size: few; J gene: TRBJ2-1; CDR3 protein: CARSSGGVYEQFF; CDR3 DNA: TGTGCCCGATCTAGCGGGGGGGTTTATGAGCAGTTCTTC
D gene: NA; V gene: TRBV6-2/TRBV6-3; clone size: few; J gene: TRBJ2-5; CDR3 protein: CASSKGNGQETQYF; CDR3 DNA: TGTGCCAGCAGTAAGGGGAACGGGCAAGAGACCCAGTACTTC
D gene: NA; V gene: TRBV7-9; clone size: NA; J gene: TRBJ1-1; CDR3 protein: CASSSTSGVSTEAFF; CDR3 DNA: TGTGCCAGCAGCTCAACCTCAGGGGTTAGCACTGAAGCTTTCTTT
D gene: NA; V gene: TRBV27; clone size: many; J gene: TRBJ2-1; CDR3 protein: CASSLSSPTYNEQFF; CDR3 DNA: TGTGCCAGCAGTTTGTCGTCACCCACCTACAATGAGCAGTTCTTC
D gene: NA; V gene: TRBV30; clone size: NA; J gene: TRBJ1-6; CDR3 protein: CAWSTDGRHNSPLHF; CDR3 DNA: TGTGCCTGGAGTACGGACGGAAGGCATAATTCACCCCTCCACTTT
D gene: TRBD1; V gene: TRBV20-1; clone size: NA; J gene: TRBJ1-1; CDR3 protein: CSARTGALNTEAFF; CDR3 DNA: TGCAGTGCTAGGACAGGGGCCCTGAACACTGAAGCTTTCTTT
D gene: TRBD1; V gene: TRBV6-2/TRBV6-3; clone size: many; J gene: TRBJ2-2; CDR3 protein: CASRLTGVDTGELFF; CDR3 DNA: TGTGCCAGCAGGTTGACAGGGGTGGACACCGGGGAGCTGTTTTTT
D gene: NA; V gene: TRBV5-1; clone size: few; J gene: TRBJ1-5; CDR3 protein: CASSLNGGQSQPQHF; CDR3 DNA: TGCGCCAGCAGCTTGAATGGCGGACAATCGCAGCCCCAGCATTTT
D gene: NA; V gene: TRBV6-5; clone size: few; J gene: TRBJ2-1; CDR3 protein: CASSRDFLKNNEQFF; CDR3 DNA: TGTGCCAGCAGTAGGGACTTCCTGAAAAACAATGAGCAGTTCTTC
D gene: TRBD1; V gene: TRBV6-6; clone size: many; J gene: TRBJ1-5; CDR3 protein: CASSWGQGVVGQPQHF; CDR3 DNA: TGTGCCAGCAGTTGGGGACAGGGGGTGGTAGGTCAGCCCCAGCATTTT
D gene: NA; V gene: TRBV20-1; clone size: few; J gene: TRBJ1-1; CDR3 protein: CSARTDLNTEAFF; CDR3 DNA: TGCAGTGCTAGGACGGACTTGAACACTGAAGCTTTCTTT
D gene: NA; V gene: TRBV10-3; clone size: many; J gene: TRBJ2-5; CDR3 protein: CAIRGTPQETQYF; CDR3 DNA: TGTGCCATCAGGGGGACACCTCAAGAGACCCAGTACTTC
D gene: NA; V gene: TRBV27; clone size: NA; J gene: TRBJ2-6; CDR3 protein: CASSFRWAGANVLTF; CDR3 DNA: TGTGCCAGCAGTTTCCGGTGGGCTGGGGCCAACGTCCTGACTTTC
D gene: TRBD1; V gene: TRBV12-3/TRBV12-4; clone size: NA; J gene: TRBJ2-7; CDR3 protein: CASSLGGGSYEQYF; CDR3 DNA: TGTGCCAGCAGTTTAGGAGGGGGCAGCTACGAGCAGTACTTC
D gene: NA; V gene: TRBV2; clone size: few; J gene: TRBJ1-5; CDR3 protein: CASSVQENQPQHF; CDR3 DNA: TGTGCCAGCAGTGTGCAGGAGAATCAGCCCCAGCATTTT
D gene: TRBD1; V gene: TRBV5-1; clone size: medium-sized; J gene: TRBJ2-4; CDR3 protein: CASSSKGQGRVDIQYF; CDR3 DNA: TGCGCCAGCAGCTCCAAGGGACAGGGTAGGGTAGACATTCAGTACTTC
D gene: NA; V gene: TRBV5-1; clone size: NA; J gene: TRBJ1-1; CDR3 protein: CASSPGGQGMNTEAFF; CDR3 DNA: TGCGCCAGCAGCCCGGGGGGGCAGGGGATGAACACTGAAGCTTTCTTT
D gene: NA; V gene: TRBV6-2/TRBV6-3; clone size: few; J gene: TRBJ2-6; CDR3 protein: CASRPSGSGANVLTF; CDR3 DNA: TGTGCCAGCAGACCGTCAGGTTCTGGGGCCAACGTCCTGACTTTC
D gene: TRBD1; V gene: TRBV7-2; clone size: many; J gene: TRBJ2-7; CDR3 protein: CASSSNTGGRGYEQYF; CDR3 DNA: TGTGCCAGCAGCTCCAACACAGGGGGCAGGGGCTACGAGCAGTACTTC
D gene: NA; V gene: TRBV20-1; clone size: NA; J gene: TRBJ1-1; CDR3 protein: CSAPGRTWGTEAFF; CDR3 DNA: TGCAGTGCTCCCGGACGGACTTGGGGCACTGAAGCTTTCTTT
D gene: NA; V gene: TRBV5-1; clone size: few; J gene: TRBJ2-3; CDR3 protein: CASRTDGFGTDTQYF; CDR3 DNA: TGCGCCAGCCGAACTGACGGTTTTGGAACAGATACGCAGTATTTT
D gene: TRBD1; V gene: TRBV7-6; clone size: NA; J gene: TRBJ1-2; CDR3 protein: CASSQGTGGEGYGYTF; CDR3 DNA: TGTGCCAGCAGCCAAGGGACAGGGGGCGAAGGCTATGGCTACACCTTC
D gene: NA; V gene: TRBV5-6; clone size: NA; J gene: TRBJ2-1; CDR3 protein: CASSTGGQRDNEQFF; CDR3 DNA: TGTGCCAGCAGCACCGGAGGACAACGCGACAATGAGCAGTTCTTC
D gene: NA; V gene: TRBV2; clone size: many; J gene: TRBJ2-3; CDR3 protein: CASLARLPTDTQYF; CDR3 DNA: TGTGCCAGCTTAGCCCGCCTTCCCACAGATACGCAGTATTTT
D gene: NA; V gene: TRBV14; clone size: many; J gene: TRBJ2-3; CDR3 protein: CASSQTPSTDTQYF; CDR3 DNA: TGTGCCAGCAGCCAAACCCCATCCACAGATACGCAGTATTTT
D gene: TRBD1; V gene: TRBV5-4; clone size: NA; J gene: TRBJ2-7; CDR3 protein: CASSLARGLEQYF; CDR3 DNA: TGTGCCAGCAGCTTGGCCAGGGGGCTCGAGCAGTACTTC
D gene: TRBD2; V gene: TRBV12-3/TRBV12-4; clone size: NA; J gene: TRBJ2-7; CDR3 protein: CASRQSGRAYEQYF; CDR3 DNA: TGTGCCAGCAGACAAAGCGGGAGGGCCTACGAGCAGTACTTC
D gene: TRBD2; V gene: TRBV12-3/TRBV12-4; clone size: NA; J gene: TRBJ2-1; CDR3 protein: CASRGLAGGSYNEQFF; CDR3 DNA: TGTGCCAGCAGGGGACTAGCGGGGGGCTCATACAATGAGCAGTTCTTC
D gene: NA; V gene: TRBV27; clone size: few; J gene: TRBJ2-3; CDR3 protein: CASSSPLNTQYF; CDR3 DNA: TGTGCCAGCAGTTCCCCTCTTAATACGCAGTATTTT
D gene: NA; V gene: TRBV7-8; clone size: NA; J gene: TRBJ2-1; CDR3 protein: CASSYRGNEQFF; CDR3 DNA: TGTGCCAGCAGCTACAGAGGCAATGAGCAGTTCTTC
D gene: NA; V gene: TRBV9; clone size: few; J gene: TRBJ2-2; CDR3 protein: CASSVVPTGELFF; CDR3 DNA: TGTGCCAGCAGCGTAGTACCCACCGGGGAGCTGTTTTTT
D gene: NA; V gene: TRBV18; clone size: few; J gene: TRBJ1-6; CDR3 protein: CASSKDKENSPLHF; CDR3 DNA: TGTGCCAGCTCAAAGGACAAGGAGAATTCACCCCTCCACTTT
D gene: NA; V gene: TRBV19; clone size: NA; J gene: TRBJ2-1; CDR3 protein: CASSGKQGGNEQFF; CDR3 DNA: TGTGCCAGTAGTGGTAAACAGGGCGGCAATGAGCAGTTCTTC